These 9 T cell receptor beta chains originate from one sample sequenced in a study of cytomegalovirus exposure and HLA in healthy donors. Only in-frame clones appear in the TCRdb table, and some are missing; sequencing was by immunoSEQ multiplex PCR. The profile shows about 280,000 clones, around nine tenths of them singletons. Input material: PBMCs. These receptors originate from a woman aged 18-29 years in good health and CMV-seronegative.

The chain employs TRBV30 and TRBJ1-5; D gene ambiguous. Germline V gene data show CDR1 as GTSNPN and CDR2 as SVGIG (reference sequence). Trimming stripped 2 bases from V and 4 bases from J, with 12 bases between. The CDR3 covers 14 residues. CDR3 DNA sequence: TGTGCCTGGAGTACGGTTAACCGAAATCAGCCCCAGCATTTT. Amino acid sequence: CAWSTVNRNQPQHF.

This rearrangement joins TRBV19 to TRBJ1-2; 9 bases align to TRBD1. This CDR3 has 13 residues. Per the germline V gene, CDR1 is LNHDA and CDR2 is SQIVND (reference sequence). J lost 13 bases, V lost 7 bases, and 13 bases had no gene match. The CDR3 reads CASTTDRGSSCTF. The CDR3 DNA is TGTGCCAGTACAACGGACAGGGGCTCAAGTTGCACCTTC.

The rearrangement joins TRBV19 to TRBJ2-3; TRBD2 matches 11 bases. Trimming removed 6 bases from V and 1 base from J; junction bases left unmatched: 9. CDR1 is LNHDA, CDR2 SQIVND, per germline (reference sequence). The CDR3 runs 17 residues. CDR3 residues: CASSLLAGVWGTDTQYF. CDR3 DNA sequence: TGTGCCAGTAGCCTACTAGCGGGAGTCTGGGGCACAGATACGCAGTATTTT.

This clone was seen once. The V gene is TRBV10-1, the J gene TRBJ2-7, with TRBD1 matching 10 bases. V shed 3 bases and J 2 bases; nucleotides not matched to a gene: 4. Germline V gene sequence: CDR1 WNHNN, CDR2 SYGVQD (reference sequence). The CDR3 consists of 15 residues. The CDR3 coding sequence is TGCGCCAGCAGTGAAAGAGGACAGGGGGCCTACGAGCAGTACTTC. Translated: CASSERGQGAYEQYF.

The chain has TRBV29-1 and TRBJ2-7, with D tentatively TRBD2 (5 bases). CDR3 size: 10 residues. V lost 4 bases and J 6 bases, leaving 7 bases between the germline ends. Germline CDR1 is SQVTM and CDR2 is ANQGSEA. The CDR3 region has the DNA TGCAGCGTTGGCGGGCGCGAGCAGTACTTC. Amino acids: CSVGGREQYF.

The CDR3: CASSDGQPGEAFF. The DNA for the CDR3 is TGTGCCAGCAGTGACGGTCAGCCAGGGGAAGCTTTCTTT. The V call is TRBV2, the J call TRBJ1-1; D may be TRBD1 (5 bases). Trimming pared 3 bases from V and 8 bases from J, leaving 13 bases between. Germline CDR1 SNHLY, CDR2 FYNNEI. CDR3 length: 13 amino acids.

The chain carries TRBV29-1 and TRBJ1-2; D gene uncertain. The CDR3 has 12 amino acids. The germline V gene encodes CDR1 SQVTM and CDR2 ANQGSEA. Trimming left V 4 bases short and J 4 bases short, with 10 bases between. The CDR3 protein is CSVAWTGYGYTF. The CDR3 DNA is TGCAGCGTTGCGTGGACTGGCTATGGCTACACCTTC.

The V and J genes are TRBV5-1 and TRBJ2-7; D is ambiguous. The CDR3 is made up of 14 amino acids. Germline V lookup: CDR1 SGHRS, CDR2 YFSETQ. V was shortened by 0 bases and J by 2 bases, with 9 bases between the two germline ends. CDR3: CASSLDGKTYEQYF. DNA of the CDR3: TGCGCCAGCAGCTTGGACGGTAAAACCTACGAGCAGTACTTC.

The gene calls are TRBV5-1 and TRBJ2-1; 7 nucleotides agree with TRBD2. The CDR3 loop spans 15 amino acids. The junction had 9 bases not matched to a gene; V was cut back by 4 bases and J by 5 bases. CDR1 and CDR2 (germline): SGHRS, YFSETQ. As DNA, the CDR3 is TGCGCCAGCAGCGCGGATAGCGGGTGGAACAATGAGCAGTTCTTC. Translating gives CASSADSGWNNEQFF.